These 7 T cell receptor beta chains originate from one sample sequenced in a study of T cells expressing NK-cell markers. Each CDR3 protein gets one entry in TCRdb, which reprocessed the 5' RACE reads and gives no DNA. This repertoire includes 400,000 to 550,000 distinct CDR3 sequences. Sequenced: blood T cells: a sorted CD56 or NKG2C T cell subset, CD4+ or CD8+ T cells, or bulk PBMC T cells (not recorded which). These receptors originate from a woman between 18 and 70 years old in good health.

The rearrangement joins TRBV20-1 to TRBJ2-1; checking the TCRdb D call of TRBD2 is not possible without DNA. Per the germline V gene, CDR1 is DFQATT and CDR2 is SNEGSKA (reference sequence). This CDR3 is built from 16 residues. CDR3 sequence: CSAFSLAGVSYNEQFF.

The chain combines TRBV5-1 with TRBJ1-2. Germline CDR1 reads SGHRS; CDR2 reads YFSETQ. The CDR3 totals 13 residues. CDR3 amino acids: CASSLYSFYGYTF.

This chain connects TRBV7-9 to TRBJ2-7; TCRdb proposes TRBD1, but this gene call is untestable without DNA. Germline V gene lookup returns CDR1 SEHNR and CDR2 FQNEAQ (reference sequence). This CDR3 contains 16 residues. Here the CDR3 reads CASSLAGQALTYEQYF.

The rearrangement uses TRBV7-3 and TRBJ2-3; checking the TCRdb D call of TRBD1 is not possible without DNA. The CDR3 contains 13 residues. Germline values: CDR1 SGHTA, CDR2 FQGTGA. The CDR3: CASTHFGGGTQYF.

This chain uses TRBV27 with TRBJ1-1; TCRdb lists TRBD1, though no DNA is available to test this call. This CDR3 region has 14 residues. The germline CDR1 and CDR2 sequences are MNHEY and SMNVEV (reference sequence). CDR3 sequence reads: CASSSHGGNTEAFF.

CDR3: CASSLGMSSYNEQFF. The chain recombines TRBV7-2 with TRBJ2-1. This CDR3 comprises 15 residues. Germline assignment: CDR1 SGHTA and CDR2 FQGNSA. The variable domain in full, completed from reference TRBV7-2 and TRBJ2-1, reads GAGVSQSPSNKVTEKGKDVELRCDPISGHTALYWYRQSLGQGLEFLIYFQGNSAPDKSGLPSDRFSAERTGGSVSTLTIQRTQQEDSAVYLCASSLGMSSYNEQFFGPGTRLTVL.

The rearrangement links TRBV6-1 to TRBJ1-4. The germline gives CDR1 MNHNS, CDR2 SASEGT. The CDR3 runs 15 residues. CDR3 region: CASSLGVRANEKLFF.